The present T cell receptor beta chain was sequenced within a study of blood T cell repertoires in COVID-19. The table came from immunoSEQ multiplex PCR; TCRdb's copy has only in-frame clones and leaves some out. This sample yields some 700,000 clones, of which 80% to 90% are seen a single time; approximately 0.3% belongs to the top ten. The CDR3 extends over 12 amino acids. Germline V gene lookup returns CDR1 SGHNT and CDR2 YYREEE (reference sequence). V dropped 0 bases and J dropped 8 bases, with 8 bases sitting between them. Concerning this clone itself: Other DNA sequences in this specimen translate into the identical CDR3.

This receptor was obtained from a woman between 18 and 30 years old with acute or convalescent COVID-19. Specimen: peripheral blood. J is TRBJ1-1 and V is TRBV5-4; D is possibly TRBD1 (6 bases). This CDR3 is CASSLEGTEAFF. Written as DNA, the CDR3 is TGTGCCAGCAGCTTGGAAGGGACAGAAGCTTTCTTT.